This TCR beta chain was sequenced during a study of cytomegalovirus exposure and HLA in healthy donors. Comments on this clone: Its antigen is unknown.

TCRdb keeps only in-frame clones here, not all; method: immunoSEQ multiplex PCR. The sample records around 50,000 clones, roughly 94% being singletons. Study-wide points: There were 150 to 200 TCR beta chains listed as cytomegalovirus-associated. Rarity held for most TCR sequences, but there were some public TCRs that occurred in many donors. In vitro data verified a few CMV-associated chains as specific for CMV antigens. According to a later analysis, TCR clusters from the first cohort tended to co-occur in the 110 or so validation repertoires.

CDR1 is SEHNR, CDR2 FQNEAQ, per germline (reference sequence). The junction had 9 bases not matched to a gene; V was cut back by 5 bases and J by 4 bases. This CDR3 is 16 amino acids long. The origin of this receptor is a woman between 18 and 29 years old in good health and CMV-seropositive. Sequenced input: PBMCs. V and J are TRBV7-9 and TRBJ2-2; 8 nucleotides agree with TRBD2. CDR3 sequence reads: CASSVTGSGGTGELFF. The CDR3 nucleotides are TGTGCCAGCAGCGTTACCGGGAGCGGGGGCACCGGGGAGCTGTTTTTT.